These 18 T cell receptor beta chains were all obtained from the same sample, sequenced in a study of T cells after posttransplantation cyclophosphamide. Assay: immunoSEQ multiplex PCR; the TCRdb copy retains only in-frame clones and omits some. The repertoire has fewer than 12,000 clones, 70% to 90% of them found once; the top ten carry about 5%. Busulfan-fludarabine conditioning, marrow transplant, and cyclophosphamide on days +3 and +4 were administered. Here the sequenced sample was PBMCs, taken after allogeneic stem cell transplant with posttransplant cyclophosphamide. The receptors derive from a female patient in her fifties or sixties who received an allogeneic stem cell transplant from a related donor, was CMV-positive, and had no GVHD. Some T cells may originate from the graft donor.

This chain links TRBV18 with TRBJ2-5; 8 bases map to TRBD2. The CDR3 extends over 17 amino acids. Germline trimming cut 5 bases from V and 1 base from J; bases unmatched to any gene: 12. Germline CDR1 reads KGHSH; CDR2 reads LQKENI. DNA of the CDR3: TGTGCCAGCTCAACGGCCACTGGTAGCGGGGCCCAAGAGACCCAGTACTTC. Translated, it gives CASSTATGSGAQETQYF.

The chain recombines TRBV6-5 with TRBJ2-7; TRBD1 matches at 8 bases. Losses at the gene ends were 6 bases for V and 2 bases for J; bases not matched to a gene: 6. This CDR3 has 14 residues. Germline assignment: CDR1 MNHEY and CDR2 SVGAGI. The CDR3 loop is CASRATGAPYEQYF. The CDR3, as DNA: TGTGCCAGCAGAGCGACAGGGGCCCCCTACGAGCAGTACTTC.

This sequence joins TRBV27 and TRBJ2-1; D remains ambiguous. The V end lost 5 bases, the J end lost 4 bases, and 3 bases lay between the germline ends. In germline, CDR1 is MNHEY, CDR2 SMNVEV (reference sequence). This CDR3 comprises 11 residues. CDR3 DNA: TGTGCCAGCAGTCTATACAATGAGCAGTTCTTC. It translates to CASSLYNEQFF.

The chain couples TRBV4-3 to TRBJ1-2; a possible D gene is TRBD1 (5 bases). Trimming removed 4 bases at V and 4 bases at J, with 16 bases between. Looked up from germline, CDR1 is LGHNA and CDR2 is YSLEER. The CDR3 runs 15 residues. CDR3 sequence reads: CASSRSHRTRYGYTF. In DNA, the CDR3 is TGCGCCAGCAGCCGGTCGCACAGGACACGCTATGGCTACACCTTC.

This clone was observed a handful of times. This chain joins TRBV6-1 and TRBJ2-5; TRBD1 agrees at 10 bases. The J call is uncertain, as TRBJ2-7 better fits the DNA end. The CDR3 has 15 residues. The V gene's germline CDR1 is MNHNS and CDR2 SASEGT. The chain's CDR3 is CASSHRTGGAYEQYF. The CDR3 DNA follows: TGTGCCAGCAGTCACCGGACAGGGGGTGCCTACGAGCAGTACTTC.

This clone showed up just a few times. V gene TRBV6-1 combines with J gene TRBJ1-2; possibly TRBD1 for D (5 bases). The CDR3 covers 15 residues. Germline values: CDR1 MNHNS, CDR2 SASEGT. With 7 bases removed from V and 8 bases from J, the gap between germline ends came to 23 bases. CDR3 sequence (DNA): TGTGCCAGCAAGGAAATACAGGAACCACCTTGGGGCTACACCTTC. It is translated as CASKEIQEPPWGYTF.

This clone was counted a single time. The chain employs TRBV4-3 and TRBJ1-2; 11 bases are a match to TRBD1. Germline lookup yields CDR1 LGHNA and CDR2 YSLEER. V was clipped by 4 bases and J by 6 bases; unmatched bases: 10. This CDR3 region has 16 residues. CDR3 protein: CASSRGRGQGGNGYTF. The CDR3 nucleotides are TGCGCCAGCAGCCGGGGAAGGGGACAGGGGGGGAATGGCTACACCTTC.

The rearrangement uses TRBV6-1 and TRBJ1-2; 7 positions match TRBD1. Germline CDR1 and CDR2: MNHNS and SASEGT. The CDR3 consists of 15 residues. V lost 7 bases, J lost 4 bases, and 12 bases stayed unmatched. The CDR3 DNA sequence: TGTGCCAGCATTACAGACAGGGCCCTTTTCTATGGCTACACCTTC. Translated: CASITDRALFYGYTF.

The chain has TRBV5-6 and TRBJ1-4, with 10 bases identical to TRBD1. Losses at the gene ends were 4 bases for V and 8 bases for J; bases not matched to a gene: 11. The germline CDR1 and CDR2 sequences are SGHDT and YYEEEE. The CDR3 covers 16 residues. The CDR3, as DNA: TGTGCCAGCAGCACTGGGACAGGGGCGCTAGGGGAAAAACTGTTTTTT. It translates to CASSTGTGALGEKLFF. Full variable domain (missing parts from reference TRBV5-6 and TRBJ1-4): DAGVTQSPTHLIKTRGQQVTLRCSPKSGHDTVSWYQQALGQGPQFIFQYYEEEERQRGNFPDRFSGHQFPNYSSELNVNALLLGDSALYLCASSTGTGALGEKLFFGSGTQLSVL.

J is TRBJ1-2 and V is TRBV5-1, with TRBD1 identical over 10 bases. The CDR3 spans 13 residues. V dropped 4 bases and J dropped 13; count of bases not matched to a gene: 10. Germline assignment: CDR1 SGHRS and CDR2 YFSETQ. The CDR3 loop reads CASSPGTGALITF. The CDR3 nucleotides read TGCGCCAGCAGCCCGGGGACAGGGGCTCTCATCACCTTC.

This clone was seen just once. The V call is TRBV13, the J call TRBJ1-1; possible D gene TRBD1, 5 bases. Trimming took 0 bases from V and 6 from J, leaving 11 bases between them. This CDR3 is 14 amino acids long. Germline V gives CDR1 PRHDT, CDR2 FYEKMQ (reference sequence). The CDR3, as DNA: TGTGCCAGCAGCTTAGGCCGGCGGGGGGCTGAAGCTTTCTTT. Its translation: CASSLGRRGAEAFF.

There are a few counts of this clone. This chain links TRBV4-2 with TRBJ2-1, with TRBD2 matching 9 bases. Germline trimming cut 3 bases from V and 5 bases from J; bases unmatched to any gene: 5. CDR3 length equals 15 residues. Germline V gene sequence: CDR1 LGHNA, CDR2 YNFKEQ. This CDR3 reads CASSQRGGYDNEQFF. The CDR3 DNA follows: TGTGCCAGCAGCCAGCGGGGGGGATATGACAATGAGCAGTTCTTC.

V usage is TRBV5-1 and J usage is TRBJ2-6; 7 nucleotides align to TRBD1. The length of the CDR3 is 16 residues. Germline trimming cut 2 bases from V and 0 bases from J; bases unmatched to any gene: 2. CDR1 and CDR2 (germline): SGHRS, YFSETQ. The CDR3 DNA reads TGCGCCAGCAGCTTTGACAGGGTCTCTGGGGCCAACGTCCTGACTTTC. Protein product: CASSFDRVSGANVLTF. The whole variable domain, remainder taken from reference TRBV5-1 and TRBJ2-6, is KAGVTQTPRYLIKTRGQQVTLSCSPISGHRSVSWYQQTPGQGLQFLFEYFSETQRNKGNFPGRFSGRQFSNSRSEMNVSTLELGDSALYLCASSFDRVSGANVLTFGAGSRLTVL.

The genes are TRBV2 and TRBJ2-2; 8 bases are shared with TRBD1. With V trimmed by 5 bases and J by 5 bases, 4 bases remained unmatched. This CDR3 has 14 amino acids. CDR1 is SNHLY and CDR2 is FYNNEI in the germline V gene. The CDR3 DNA follows: TGTGCCAGCAGTCCGGACAGGGAAACCGGGGAGCTGTTTTTT. Its protein is CASSPDRETGELFF.

The genes are TRBV7-8 and TRBJ2-5; TRBD1 agrees at 11 bases. Germline V gene lookup returns CDR1 SGHVS and CDR2 FQNEAQ. The CDR3 has 14 amino acids. The trim removed 5 bases at V and 5 bases at J, leaving 4 bases unmatched. CDR3: CASSRDRGGETQYF. The CDR3 nucleotides read TGTGCCAGCAGCCGGGACAGGGGGGGGGAGACCCAGTACTTC.

The chain has TRBV28 and TRBJ2-5; 12 nucleotides agree with TRBD2. The CDR3 runs to 15 residues. Germline assignment: CDR1 MDHEN and CDR2 SYDVKM. V was clipped by 4 bases and J by 4 bases; unmatched bases: 4. CDR3 DNA: TGTGCCAGCAGTTCGACTAGCGGGGGTGTAGAGACCCAGTACTTC. Translated: CASSSTSGGVETQYF.

The chain couples TRBV19 to TRBJ1-5; TRBD1 matches 7 bases. CDR1 LNHDA and CDR2 SQIVND come from the germline V gene (reference sequence). The V segment lost 7 bases and the J segment 6 bases; nucleotides outside the gene matches: 9. This CDR3 has 14 amino acids. The CDR3 DNA follows: TGTGCCAGTACCCTGGGACAGTCCCGTCAGCCCCAGCATTTT. Its translation is CASTLGQSRQPQHF. Variable domain in full (rest from reference TRBV19 and TRBJ1-5): DGGITQSPKYLFRKEGQNVTLSCEQNLNHDAMYWYRQDPGQGLRLIYYSQIVNDFQKGDIAEGYSVSREKKESFPLTVTSAQKNPTAFYLCASTLGQSRQPQHFGDGTRLSIL.

The gene calls are TRBV19 and TRBJ1-5; D is possibly TRBD1 (5 bases). This CDR3 comprises 17 residues. V lost 1 base to trimming and J lost 2 bases, with 15 bases between them. Germline CDR1 is LNHDA and CDR2 is SQIVND (reference sequence). CDR3 loop: CASSIGGGTGGNQPQHF. The CDR3 DNA sequence: TGTGCCAGTAGTATAGGGGGAGGGACTGGGGGCAATCAGCCCCAGCATTTT.